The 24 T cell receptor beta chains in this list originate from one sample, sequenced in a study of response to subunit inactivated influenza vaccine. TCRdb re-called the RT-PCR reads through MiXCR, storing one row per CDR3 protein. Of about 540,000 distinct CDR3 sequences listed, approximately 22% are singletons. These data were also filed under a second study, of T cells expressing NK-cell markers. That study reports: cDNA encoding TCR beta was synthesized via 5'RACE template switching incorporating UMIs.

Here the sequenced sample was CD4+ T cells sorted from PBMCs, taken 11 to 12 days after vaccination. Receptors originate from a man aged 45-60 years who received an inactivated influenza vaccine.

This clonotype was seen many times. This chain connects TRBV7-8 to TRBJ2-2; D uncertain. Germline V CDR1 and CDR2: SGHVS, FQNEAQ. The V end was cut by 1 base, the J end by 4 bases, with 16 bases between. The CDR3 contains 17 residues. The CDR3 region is CASSLGLEVWVTGELFF. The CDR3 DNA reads TGTGCCAGCAGCTTAGGGCTAGAGGTGTGGGTCACCGGGGAGCTGTTTTTT. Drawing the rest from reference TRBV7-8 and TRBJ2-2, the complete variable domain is GAGVSQSPRYKVAKRGQDVALRCDPISGHVSLFWYQQALGQGPEFLTYFQNEAQLDKSGLPSDRFFAERPEGSVSTLKIQRTQQEDSAVYLCASSLGLEVWVTGELFFGEGSRLTVL.

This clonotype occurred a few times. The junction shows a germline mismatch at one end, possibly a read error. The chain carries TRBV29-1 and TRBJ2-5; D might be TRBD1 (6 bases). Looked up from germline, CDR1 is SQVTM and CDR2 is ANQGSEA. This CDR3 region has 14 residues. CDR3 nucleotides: TGCAGCGTTGAGGGCAGGGGTGACCAAGATACCCAGTACTTC. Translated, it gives CSVEGRGDQDTQYF.

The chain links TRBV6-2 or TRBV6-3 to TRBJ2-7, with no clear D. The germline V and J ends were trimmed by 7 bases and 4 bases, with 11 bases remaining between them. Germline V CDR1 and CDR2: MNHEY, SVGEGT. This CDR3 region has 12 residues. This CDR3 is CASTSLGYEQYF. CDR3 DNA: TGTGCCAGCACCTCCTTAGGTTACGAGCAGTACTTC.

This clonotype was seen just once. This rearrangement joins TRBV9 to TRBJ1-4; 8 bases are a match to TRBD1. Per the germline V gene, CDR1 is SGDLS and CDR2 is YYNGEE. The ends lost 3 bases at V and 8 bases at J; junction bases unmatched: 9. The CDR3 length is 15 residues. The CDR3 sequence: CASSAQGAMGEKLFF. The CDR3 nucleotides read TGTGCCAGCAGCGCCCAGGGGGCTATGGGGGAAAAACTGTTTTTT.

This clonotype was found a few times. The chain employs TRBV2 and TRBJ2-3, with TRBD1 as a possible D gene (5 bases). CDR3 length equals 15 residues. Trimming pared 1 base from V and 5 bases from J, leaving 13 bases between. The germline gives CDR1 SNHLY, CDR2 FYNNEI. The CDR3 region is CASSEVGASLDTQYF. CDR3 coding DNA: TGTGCCAGCAGTGAAGTAGGGGCTAGTCTAGATACGCAGTATTTT.

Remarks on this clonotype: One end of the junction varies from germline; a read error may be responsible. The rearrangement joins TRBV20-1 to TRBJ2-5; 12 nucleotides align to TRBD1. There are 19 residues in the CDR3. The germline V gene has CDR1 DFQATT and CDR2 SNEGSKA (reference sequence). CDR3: CSARLFPGTGGAYKEIQYF. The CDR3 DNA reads TGCAGTGCTAGACTTTTCCCCGGGACAGGGGGCGCTTACAAGGAGATCCAGTACTTC.

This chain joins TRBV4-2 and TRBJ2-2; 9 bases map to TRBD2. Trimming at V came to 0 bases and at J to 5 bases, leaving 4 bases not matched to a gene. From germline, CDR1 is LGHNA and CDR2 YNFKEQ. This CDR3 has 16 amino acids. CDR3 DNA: TGTGCCAGCAGCCAAGAAATAGCGGGGGTTACCGGGGAGCTGTTTTTT. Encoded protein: CASSQEIAGVTGELFF.

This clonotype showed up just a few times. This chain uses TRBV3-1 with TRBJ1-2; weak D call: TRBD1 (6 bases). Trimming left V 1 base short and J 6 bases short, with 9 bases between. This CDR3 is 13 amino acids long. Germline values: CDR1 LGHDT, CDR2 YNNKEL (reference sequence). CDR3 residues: CASSQVSGDGYTF. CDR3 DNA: TGTGCCAGCAGCCAAGTTTCAGGGGATGGCTACACCTTC.

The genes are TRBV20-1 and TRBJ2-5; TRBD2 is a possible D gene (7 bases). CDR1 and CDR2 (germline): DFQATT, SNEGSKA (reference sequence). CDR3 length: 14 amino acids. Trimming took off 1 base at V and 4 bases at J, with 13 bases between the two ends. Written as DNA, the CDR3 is TGCAGTGCTAGAGTGGCGGGGGCCGCAGAGACCCAGTACTTC. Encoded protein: CSARVAGAAETQYF.

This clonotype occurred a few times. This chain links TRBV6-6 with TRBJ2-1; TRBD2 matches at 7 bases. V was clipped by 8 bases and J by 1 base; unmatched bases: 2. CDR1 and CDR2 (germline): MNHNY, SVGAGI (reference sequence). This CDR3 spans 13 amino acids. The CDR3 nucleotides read TGTGCCAGCTGCGGGAGTTCCTACAATGAGCAGTTCTTC. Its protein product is CASCGSSYNEQFF.

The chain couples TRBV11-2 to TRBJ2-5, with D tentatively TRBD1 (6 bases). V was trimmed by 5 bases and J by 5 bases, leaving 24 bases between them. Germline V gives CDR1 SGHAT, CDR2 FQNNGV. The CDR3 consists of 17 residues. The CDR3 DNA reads TGTGCCAGCAGCCATCTAGTGCTACAGGGAATTCGGGAGACCCAGTACTTC. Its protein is CASSHLVLQGIRETQYF.

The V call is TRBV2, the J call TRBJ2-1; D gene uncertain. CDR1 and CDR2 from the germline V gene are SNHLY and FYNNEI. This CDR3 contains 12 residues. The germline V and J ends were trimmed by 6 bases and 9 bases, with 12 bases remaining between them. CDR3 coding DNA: TGTGCCAGCAGGGATTGGAGTATTGAGCAGTTCTTC. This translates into CASRDWSIEQFF. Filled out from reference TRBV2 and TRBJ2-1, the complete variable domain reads EPEVTQTPSHQVTQMGQEVILRCVPISNHLYFYWYRQILGQKVEFLVSFYNNEISEKSEIFDDQFSVERPDGSNFTLKIRSTKLEDSAMYFCASRDWSIEQFFGPGTRLTVL.

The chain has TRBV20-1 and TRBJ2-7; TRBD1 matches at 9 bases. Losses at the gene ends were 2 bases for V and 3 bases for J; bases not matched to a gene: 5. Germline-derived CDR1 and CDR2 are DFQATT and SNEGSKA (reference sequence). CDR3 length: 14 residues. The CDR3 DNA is TGCAGTGCTAGACCAGCGGACAGGGGCTACGAGCAGTACTTC. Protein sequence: CSARPADRGYEQYF.

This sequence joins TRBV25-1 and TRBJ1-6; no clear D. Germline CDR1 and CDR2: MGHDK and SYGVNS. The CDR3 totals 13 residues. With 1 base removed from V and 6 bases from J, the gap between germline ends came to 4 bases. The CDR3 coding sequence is TGTGCCAGCAGTGAATCCGGTAATTCACCCCTCCACTTT. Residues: CASSESGNSPLHF. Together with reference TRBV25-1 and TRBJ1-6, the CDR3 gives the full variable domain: EADIYQTPRYLVIGTGKKITLECSQTMGHDKMYWYQQDPGMELHLIHYSYGVNSTEKGDLSSESTVSRIRTEHFPLTLESARPSHTSQYLCASSESGNSPLHFGNGTRLTVT.

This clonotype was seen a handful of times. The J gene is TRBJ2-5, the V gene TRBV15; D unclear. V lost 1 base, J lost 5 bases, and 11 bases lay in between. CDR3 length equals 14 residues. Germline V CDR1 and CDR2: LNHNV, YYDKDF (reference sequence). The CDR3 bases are TGTGCCACCAGCAGAGCCACTTTTCGGGAGACCCAGTACTTC. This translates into CATSRATFRETQYF.

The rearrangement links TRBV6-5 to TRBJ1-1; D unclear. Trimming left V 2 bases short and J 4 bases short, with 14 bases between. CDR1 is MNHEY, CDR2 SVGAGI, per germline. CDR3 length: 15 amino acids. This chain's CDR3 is CASSYSQAAVTEAFF. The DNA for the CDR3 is TGTGCCAGCAGTTACAGCCAGGCAGCGGTCACTGAAGCTTTCTTT.

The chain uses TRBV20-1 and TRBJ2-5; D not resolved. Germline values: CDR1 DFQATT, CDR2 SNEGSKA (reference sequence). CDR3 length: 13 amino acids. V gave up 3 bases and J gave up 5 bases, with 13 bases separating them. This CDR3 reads CSASKGSRETQYF. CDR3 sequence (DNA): TGCAGTGCTAGCAAGGGAAGTAGGGAGACCCAGTACTTC.

CDR3 in amino acids: CASSPRRNSGANVLTF. The CDR3 DNA reads TGCGCCAGCAGCCCAAGGAGGAATTCTGGGGCCAACGTCCTGACTTTC. This chain joins TRBV4-3 and TRBJ2-6, with D possibly being TRBD2 (5 bases). The germline V gene has CDR1 LGHNA and CDR2 YSLEER. Trimming left V 4 bases short and J 1 base short, with 11 bases between. The CDR3 spans 16 residues.

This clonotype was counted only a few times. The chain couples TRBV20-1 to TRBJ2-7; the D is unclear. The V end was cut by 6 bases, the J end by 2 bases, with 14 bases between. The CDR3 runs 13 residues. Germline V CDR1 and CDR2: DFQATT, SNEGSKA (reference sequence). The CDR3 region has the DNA TGCAGTGCAGAGCCAGCGACGACCTACGAGCAGTACTTC. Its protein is CSAEPATTYEQYF.

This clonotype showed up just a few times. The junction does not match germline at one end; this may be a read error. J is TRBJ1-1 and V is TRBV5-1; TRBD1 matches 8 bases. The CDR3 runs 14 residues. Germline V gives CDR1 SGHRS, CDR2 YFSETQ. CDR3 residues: CASSSGTGNTEAFF. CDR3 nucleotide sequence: TGTGCCAGCAGTTCCGGGACAGGCAACACTGAAGCTTTCTTT.

The CDR3 is CASSQVLSSYNSPLHF. DNA for the CDR3: TGCGCCAGCAGCCAAGTTCTGAGCTCCTATAATTCACCCCTCCACTTT. The chain couples TRBV4-1 to TRBJ1-6; D unresolved. Deletions cut 1 base from V and 0 bases from J, with 7 bases between. Per the germline V gene, CDR1 is MGHRA and CDR2 is YSYEKL. CDR3 length equals 16 residues.

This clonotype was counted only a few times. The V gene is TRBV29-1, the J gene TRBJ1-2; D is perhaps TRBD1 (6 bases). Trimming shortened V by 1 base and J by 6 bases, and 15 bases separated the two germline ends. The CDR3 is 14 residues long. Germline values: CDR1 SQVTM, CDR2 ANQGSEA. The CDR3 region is CSVEAPGVMDGYTF. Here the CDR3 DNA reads TGCAGCGTTGAAGCCCCAGGGGTCATGGATGGCTACACCTTC.

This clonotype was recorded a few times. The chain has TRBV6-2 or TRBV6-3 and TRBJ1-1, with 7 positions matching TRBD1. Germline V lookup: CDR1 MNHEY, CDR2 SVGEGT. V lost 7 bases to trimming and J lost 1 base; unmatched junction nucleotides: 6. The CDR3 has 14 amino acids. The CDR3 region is CASNRQGSNTEAFF. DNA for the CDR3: TGTGCCAGCAATAGACAGGGATCGAACACTGAAGCTTTCTTT.

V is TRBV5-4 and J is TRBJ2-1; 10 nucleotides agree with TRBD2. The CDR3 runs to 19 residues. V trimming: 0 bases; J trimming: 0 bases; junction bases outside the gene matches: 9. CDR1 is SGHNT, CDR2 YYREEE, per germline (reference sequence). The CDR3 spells CASSLGLAGGRRSYNEQFF. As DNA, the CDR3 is TGTGCCAGCAGCTTGGGACTAGCGGGCGGGCGGCGCTCCTACAATGAGCAGTTCTTC. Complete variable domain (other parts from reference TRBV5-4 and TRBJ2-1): ETGVTQSPTHLIKTRGQQVTLRCSSQSGHNTVSWYQQALGQGPQFIFQYYREEENGRGNFPPRFSGLQFPNYSSELNVNALELDDSALYLCASSLGLAGGRRSYNEQFFGPGTRLTVL.